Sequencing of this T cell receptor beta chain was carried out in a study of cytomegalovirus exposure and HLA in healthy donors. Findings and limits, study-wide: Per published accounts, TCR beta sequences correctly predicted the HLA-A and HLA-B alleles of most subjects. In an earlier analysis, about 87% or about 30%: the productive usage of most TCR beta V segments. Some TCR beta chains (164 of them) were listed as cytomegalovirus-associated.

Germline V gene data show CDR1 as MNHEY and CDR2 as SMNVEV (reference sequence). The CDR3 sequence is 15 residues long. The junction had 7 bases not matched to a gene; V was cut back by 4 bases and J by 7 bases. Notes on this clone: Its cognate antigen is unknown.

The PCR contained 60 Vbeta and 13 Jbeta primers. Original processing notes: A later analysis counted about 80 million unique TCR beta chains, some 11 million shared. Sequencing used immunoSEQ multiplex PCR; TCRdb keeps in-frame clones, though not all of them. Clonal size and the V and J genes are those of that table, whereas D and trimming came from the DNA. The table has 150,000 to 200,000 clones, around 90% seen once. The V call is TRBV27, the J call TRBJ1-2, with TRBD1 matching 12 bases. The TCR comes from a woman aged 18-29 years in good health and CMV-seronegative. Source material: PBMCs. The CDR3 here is CASSYGGQGASGYTF. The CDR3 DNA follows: TGTGCCAGCAGTTATGGGGGACAGGGGGCGAGTGGCTACACCTTC.